Listed below are T cell receptor beta chains from one sample, sequenced in a study of early T cells in non-severe SARS-CoV-2 infection. TCRdb re-called the 5' RACE reads through MiXCR, storing one row per CDR3 protein. The sample lists tens of thousands of distinct CDR3 sequences; approximately 8% were seen once. The sequencing sample was made of whole blood. Source of these receptors: an adult who was a healthcare worker with PCR-confirmed SARS-CoV-2 infection or an uninfected control (not recorded which). Both conserved end residues are part of each CDR3. The D gene is left open where the match is weak. Clone sizes are given selectively: once, few, many, or a class where the clone is expanded.

NA,many,TRBV7-6,TRBJ1-3,TGTGCCAGCAGCTTAGGCGTTTTCAACTCTGGAAACACCATATATTTT,CASSLGVFNSGNTIYF
NA,many,TRBV20-1,TRBJ2-7,TGCAGTGCTGTTAGACGGGACACGAGCTCCTACGAGCAGTACTTC,CSAVRRDTSSYEQYF
NA,many,TRBV20-1,TRBJ1-3,TGCAGTGCTCAAACAGGAGTCTCTGGAAACACCATATATTTT,CSAQTGVSGNTIYF
TRBD1,many,TRBV6-2/TRBV6-3,TRBJ2-7,TGTGCCAGCGGGCCGGACTTTACATTGTGGGGACAGGGGTCAAGGGAGCAGTACTTC,CASGPDFTLWGQGSREQYF
TRBD1,many,TRBV12-3/TRBV12-4,TRBJ1-1,TGTGCCAGCAGCTCGACAGGGGGGTACACTGAAGCTTTCTTT,CASSSTGGYTEAFF
NA,few,TRBV3-1,TRBJ1-5,TGTGCCAGCAGCCCTAACAGCTACAATCAGCCCCAGCATTTT,CASSPNSYNQPQHF
NA,many,TRBV28,TRBJ2-2,TGTGCCAGCAGAGGGTACAGGCCCCCCGGGGAGCTGTTTTTT,CASRGYRPPGELFF
NA,NA,TRBV6-1,TRBJ2-1,TGTGCCAGCATATTCAGGAGCTCCTACAATGAGCAGTTCTTC,CASIFRSSYNEQFF
NA,few,TRBV19,TRBJ1-5,TGTGCCAGTAGTTCTCCCAGAGGGGGTAGCAATCAGCCCCAGCATTTT,CASSSPRGGSNQPQHF
TRBD1,many,TRBV12-3/TRBV12-4,TRBJ1-5,TGTGCCAGCAGCCCAGGGGGCCCTCAGCCCCAGCATTTT,CASSPGGPQPQHF
NA,NA,TRBV5-4,TRBJ1-4,TGTGCCAGCAGCCGGGGGGGTAGCGATGAAAAACTGTTTTTT,CASSRGGSDEKLFF
NA,NA,TRBV4-1,TRBJ2-7,TGCGCCAGCAGCCGCTCAGCCGGGACTTGGGCTGGGGAGCAGTACTTC,CASSRSAGTWAGEQYF
TRBD2,few,TRBV7-2,TRBJ2-7,TGTGCCAGCAGCGCCTGGACTAGCGTCTCCTACGAGCAGTACTTC,CASSAWTSVSYEQYF
NA,many,TRBV4-3,TRBJ2-2,TGCGCCAGCAGCCAAGCCCACGTTGCAGGCACTAACACCGGGGAGCTGTTTTTT,CASSQAHVAGTNTGELFF
TRBD2,many,TRBV19,TRBJ2-3,TGTGCCAGTAGTATCCTCCCACTAGCGGATCGCACAGATACGCAGTATTTT,CASSILPLADRTDTQYF
NA,few,TRBV7-9,TRBJ2-7,TGTGCCAGCAGCCATGGGGATTGGTCCTTGGGATCCTACGAGCAGTACTTC,CASSHGDWSLGSYEQYF
NA,many,TRBV11-3,TRBJ2-1,TGTGCCAGCAGCCCCGAGCCCGGCGGGCGGTTATACAATGAGCAGTTCTTC,CASSPEPGGRLYNEQFF
TRBD1,NA,TRBV6-1,TRBJ2-7,TGTGCCACCGGGACAGGGCCCCTATTC,CATGTGPLF
TRBD2,NA,TRBV19,TRBJ2-1,TGTGCCAGTAGTATGCTAGCGGGGGGGCTGAGGAATGAGCAGTTCTTC,CASSMLAGGLRNEQFF
NA,many,TRBV24-1,TRBJ2-1,TGTGCCACCAGTGATTCTAGCTCGACCCAACCAAATGAGCAGTTCTTC,CATSDSSSTQPNEQFF
NA,NA,TRBV7-6,TRBJ2-5,TGTGCCAGCAGCTTGACTCTCAAGGGTTCGGTGGGAGAGACCCAGTACTTC,CASSLTLKGSVGETQYF
NA,many,TRBV7-3,TRBJ2-3,TGTGCCAGCAGTCGTTCAGGGGGGAGCACAGATACGCAGTATTTT,CASSRSGGSTDTQYF
TRBD2,NA,TRBV6-2/TRBV6-3,TRBJ2-1,TGTGCCAGCAGCCCCGGACTAGCGGGATCGGATGAGCAGTTCTTC,CASSPGLAGSDEQFF
TRBD2,few,TRBV7-3,TRBJ2-1,TGTGCCAGCAGCTCTAGGGCGAGCGGGGGGGCCGGTGAGCAGTTCTTC,CASSSRASGGAGEQFF
TRBD1,many,TRBV7-9,TRBJ2-7,TGTGCCAGCAGCGGACCCGGGACAGGGGGATCTTCCTACGAGCAGTACTTC,CASSGPGTGGSSYEQYF
NA,many,TRBV9,TRBJ1-3,TGTGCCAGCAGCCCATCTGGAAACACCATATATTTT,CASSPSGNTIYF
TRBD2,NA,TRBV6-4,TRBJ2-1,TGTGCCAGCAGTGAAACTAGCGGAGTACCGAGGGAGTTCTTC,CASSETSGVPREFF
TRBD2,many,TRBV12-3/TRBV12-4,TRBJ2-4,TGTGCCAGCAGTTCCAGACGGAGGGGACTATCCTTGGCCAAAAACATTCAGTACTTC,CASSSRRRGLSLAKNIQYF
NA,few,TRBV4-1,TRBJ1-2,TGCGCCAGCAGCCCAGGGGACCGCAACTCCTATGGCTACACCTTC,CASSPGDRNSYGYTF
TRBD2,many,TRBV3-1,TRBJ2-1,TGTGCCAGCAGCCAAGCCAGGGGGACTAGCGGGACCAAACCCTACAATGAGCAGTTCTTC,CASSQARGTSGTKPYNEQFF
NA,NA,TRBV28,TRBJ1-2,TGTGCCAGCAGACTCCAGGGAAACTATGGCTACACCTTC,CASRLQGNYGYTF
NA,many,TRBV28,TRBJ1-1,TGTGCCAGCAACTTGAGTGGCAGGGTGAACACTGAAGCTTTCTTT,CASNLSGRVNTEAFF
TRBD2,few,TRBV27,TRBJ2-3,TGTGCCAGCAGTTCCCGGGGGGGGACTAGCACAGATACGCAGTATTTT,CASSSRGGTSTDTQYF
NA,NA,TRBV5-4,TRBJ2-7,TGTGCCAGCAGCTTGAGGGTCGGAGCGGGCAGAGAGGACTACGAGCAGTACTTC,CASSLRVGAGREDYEQYF
NA,many,TRBV7-2,TRBJ2-1,TGTGCCAGCAGGATATCGGATGAGCAGTTCTTC,CASRISDEQFF
TRBD1,NA,TRBV20-1,TRBJ2-5,TGCAGTGTTCGAAAAAGGGGGCGAGAGACCCAGTACTTC,CSVRKRGRETQYF
NA,few,TRBV7-8,TRBJ2-7,TGTGCCACCCTAAGGGGGGACGGCACCTACGAGCAGTACTTC,CATLRGDGTYEQYF